Listed below are T cell receptor beta chains from one sample, sequenced in a study of blood T cell repertoires in COVID-19. Profiling relied on immunoSEQ multiplex PCR, and the TCRdb table lists in-frame clones only, not all of them. In the table there are roughly 200,000 clones, about 81% of which are singletons. The sequenced sample consisted of peripheral blood. Source of these receptors: a woman in her sixties with COVID-19, enrolled during active disease. CDR3s include the opening cysteine and the closing phenylalanine or tryptophan. Fields, in order: CDR3 protein, CDR3 DNA, D gene, V gene, J gene, clone size. A D gene is named only where the DNA matches it firmly. Size tells how often a clone was seen (once, few, many) or the class of an expanded clone, and some rows leave it out.

cdr3_aa: CASSSHWRETQYF
cdr3_nt: TGTGCCAGCAGTTCCCATTGGCGGGAGACCCAGTACTTC
d_call: -
v_call: TRBV27
j_call: TRBJ2-5
clone_size: -

cdr3_aa: CASSYALNGIRGYTF
cdr3_nt: TGTGCCAGCAGTTACGCCCTAAACGGGATTCGGGGCTACACCTTC
d_call: -
v_call: TRBV6-5
j_call: TRBJ1-2
clone_size: -

cdr3_aa: CASSLWGPGTGDGYTF
cdr3_nt: TGTGCCAGCAGTTTATGGGGACCCGGGACAGGGGATGGCTACACCTTC
d_call: TRBD1
v_call: TRBV28
j_call: TRBJ1-2
clone_size: -

cdr3_aa: CASSPVGTSLAGGAFF
cdr3_nt: TGTGCCAGCAGCCCTGTCGGGACTTCTCTTGCGGGGGGAGCTTTCTTT
d_call: -
v_call: TRBV5-6
j_call: TRBJ1-1
clone_size: -

cdr3_aa: CASSEGTGSNSPLHF
cdr3_nt: TGTGCCAGCAGTGAAGGGACAGGAAGTAATTCACCCCTCCACTTT
d_call: TRBD1
v_call: TRBV2
j_call: TRBJ1-6
clone_size: -

cdr3_aa: CASSSSTGSYEQYF
cdr3_nt: TGTGCCAGCAGCTCGTCTACGGGCTCCTACGAGCAGTACTTC
d_call: -
v_call: TRBV7-8
j_call: TRBJ2-7
clone_size: -

cdr3_aa: CASGLGQPGNTEAFF
cdr3_nt: TGTGCTAGTGGTCTGGGACAGCCCGGGAACACTGAAGCTTTCTTT
d_call: TRBD1
v_call: TRBV12-5
j_call: TRBJ1-1
clone_size: -

cdr3_aa: CASSLKTGDYGYTF
cdr3_nt: TGTGCCAGCAGCCTTAAGACAGGGGACTATGGCTACACCTTC
d_call: TRBD1
v_call: TRBV5-6
j_call: TRBJ1-2
clone_size: -

cdr3_aa: CASSFEGNQPQHF
cdr3_nt: TGTGCCAGCAGTTTCGAGGGCAATCAGCCCCAGCATTTT
d_call: -
v_call: TRBV28
j_call: TRBJ1-5
clone_size: -

cdr3_aa: CASSYSGPDTQYF
cdr3_nt: TGTGCCAGCAGTTACTCGGGCCCAGATACGCAGTATTTT
d_call: -
v_call: TRBV6-5
j_call: TRBJ2-3
clone_size: -

cdr3_aa: CASSPPGTDTQYF
cdr3_nt: TGTGCCAGCAGCCCCCCTGGCACAGATACGCAGTATTTT
d_call: -
v_call: TRBV12-3/TRBV12-4
j_call: TRBJ2-3
clone_size: -

cdr3_aa: CASSLGGNTGELFF
cdr3_nt: TGTGCCAGCAGCTTGGGAGGGAACACCGGGGAGCTGTTTTTT
d_call: -
v_call: TRBV5-4
j_call: TRBJ2-2
clone_size: -

cdr3_aa: CASSSGVGTDTQYF
cdr3_nt: TGTGCCAGTAGTAGCGGAGTCGGCACAGATACGCAGTATTTT
d_call: -
v_call: TRBV19
j_call: TRBJ2-3
clone_size: -

cdr3_aa: CASSFGLAGGPTDTQYF
cdr3_nt: TGTGCCAGCAGTTTTGGACTAGCGGGAGGGCCAACAGATACGCAGTATTTT
d_call: TRBD2
v_call: TRBV28
j_call: TRBJ2-3
clone_size: -

cdr3_aa: CASSLSQGAVTEAFF
cdr3_nt: TGTGCCAGCAGCTTATCCCAGGGGGCGGTCACTGAAGCTTTCTTT
d_call: TRBD1
v_call: TRBV7-9
j_call: TRBJ1-1
clone_size: -

cdr3_aa: CATGRQGTYEQYF
cdr3_nt: TGTGCCACCGGAAGACAGGGAACCTACGAGCAGTACTTC
d_call: TRBD1
v_call: TRBV10-3
j_call: TRBJ2-7
clone_size: -

cdr3_aa: CASSGTRDRGRDEQFF
cdr3_nt: TGTGCCAGCAGTGGAACCCGGGACAGGGGAAGGGATGAGCAGTTCTTC
d_call: TRBD1
v_call: TRBV6-6
j_call: TRBJ2-1
clone_size: -

cdr3_aa: CASSRSRDSSYEQYF
cdr3_nt: TGTGCCAGCAGTCGAAGTCGGGACAGCTCCTACGAGCAGTACTTC
d_call: TRBD1
v_call: TRBV6-6
j_call: TRBJ2-7
clone_size: -

cdr3_aa: CASAWLAGDTGELFF
cdr3_nt: TGTGCCAGCGCATGGTTAGCGGGGGACACCGGGGAGCTGTTTTTT
d_call: TRBD2
v_call: TRBV6-5
j_call: TRBJ2-2
clone_size: -

cdr3_aa: CASSEKAGAGNEQFF
cdr3_nt: TGTGCCAGCAGTGAAAAGGCAGGGGCTGGGAATGAGCAGTTCTTC
d_call: -
v_call: TRBV2
j_call: TRBJ2-1
clone_size: -

cdr3_aa: CASSLLSSSLNEKLFF
cdr3_nt: TGTGCCAGCAGCTTACTCAGTTCCTCCCTTAATGAAAAACTGTTTTTT
d_call: -
v_call: TRBV7-9
j_call: TRBJ1-4
clone_size: few

cdr3_aa: CASSLAPLAGVYEQYF
cdr3_nt: TGTGCCAGCAGCTTAGCCCCGCTAGCGGGAGTGTACGAGCAGTACTTC
d_call: TRBD2
v_call: TRBV7-2
j_call: TRBJ2-7
clone_size: -

cdr3_aa: CASSQDVAGHQETQYF
cdr3_nt: TGTGCCAGCAGCCAAGATGTAGCGGGGCACCAAGAGACCCAGTACTTC
d_call: TRBD2
v_call: TRBV3-1/TRBV3-2
j_call: TRBJ2-5
clone_size: -

cdr3_aa: CASSAGGGQPQHF
cdr3_nt: TGTGCCAGCAGTGCAGGGGGCGGACAGCCCCAGCATTTT
d_call: TRBD1
v_call: TRBV28
j_call: TRBJ1-5
clone_size: -

cdr3_aa: CASSQGLAAYNEQFF
cdr3_nt: TGCGCCAGCAGCCAAGGACTAGCGGCCTACAATGAGCAGTTCTTC
d_call: TRBD2
v_call: TRBV4-3
j_call: TRBJ2-1
clone_size: -

cdr3_aa: CAGGQGFSGNTIYF
cdr3_nt: TGTGCCGGGGGACAGGGATTCTCTGGAAACACCATATATTTT
d_call: TRBD1
v_call: TRBV30
j_call: TRBJ1-3
clone_size: -

cdr3_aa: CASSLVTGGTTGELFF
cdr3_nt: TGTGCCAGCAGCTTAGTAACAGGGGGAACAACCGGGGAGCTGTTTTTT
d_call: TRBD1
v_call: TRBV7-8
j_call: TRBJ2-2
clone_size: -

cdr3_aa: CASSPRSAGVLEQYF
cdr3_nt: TGTGCCAGCAGTCCCAGATCAGCGGGAGTGCTCGAGCAGTACTTC
d_call: TRBD2
v_call: TRBV28
j_call: TRBJ2-7
clone_size: -

cdr3_aa: CASSVEGVTDTQYF
cdr3_nt: TGTGCCAGCAGCGTAGAGGGGGTCACAGATACGCAGTATTTT
d_call: -
v_call: TRBV9
j_call: TRBJ2-3
clone_size: -

cdr3_aa: CASSTDEPNYGYTF
cdr3_nt: TGTGCCAGTAGTACCGATGAGCCTAACTATGGCTACACCTTC
d_call: -
v_call: TRBV19
j_call: TRBJ1-2
clone_size: -

cdr3_aa: CAFAYGIGNTIYF
cdr3_nt: TGTGCCTTTGCTTACGGGATTGGAAACACCATATATTTT
d_call: -
v_call: TRBV30
j_call: TRBJ1-3
clone_size: -

cdr3_aa: CASSPRGLAYNEQFF
cdr3_nt: TGTGCCAGCAGCCCCCGGGGGTTGGCCTACAATGAGCAGTTCTTC
d_call: -
v_call: TRBV11-2
j_call: TRBJ2-1
clone_size: -

cdr3_aa: CASSLSGTPDDTQYF
cdr3_nt: TGTGCCAGCAGCTTGTCTGGGACTCCCGACGATACGCAGTATTTT
d_call: -
v_call: TRBV11-3
j_call: TRBJ2-3
clone_size: -

cdr3_aa: CASSFTGSDTQYF
cdr3_nt: TGTGCCAGCAGCTTTACAGGGTCAGATACGCAGTATTTT
d_call: -
v_call: TRBV11-3
j_call: TRBJ2-3
clone_size: few

cdr3_aa: CASSSGGREQFF
cdr3_nt: TGTGCCAGCAGCTCGGGGGGGAGGGAGCAGTTCTTC
d_call: TRBD2
v_call: TRBV6-2/TRBV6-3
j_call: TRBJ2-1
clone_size: -

cdr3_aa: CASSLAGGYNEQFF
cdr3_nt: TGTGCCAGCAGCTTAGCCGGGGGCTACAATGAGCAGTTCTTC
d_call: -
v_call: TRBV7-2
j_call: TRBJ2-1
clone_size: -

cdr3_aa: CASSGTSGTVWYF
cdr3_nt: TGTGCCAGCAGCGGGACTAGCGGGACGGTCTGGTATTTT
d_call: TRBD2
v_call: TRBV5-4
j_call: TRBJ2-3
clone_size: -

cdr3_aa: CASSIDLNTGELFF
cdr3_nt: TGTGCCAGTAGTATAGACCTGAACACCGGGGAGCTGTTTTTT
d_call: -
v_call: TRBV19
j_call: TRBJ2-2
clone_size: -

cdr3_aa: CASRSASGPSYNEQFF
cdr3_nt: TGTGCCAGCAGATCCGCTAGCGGCCCCTCCTACAATGAGCAGTTCTTC
d_call: TRBD2
v_call: TRBV2
j_call: TRBJ2-1
clone_size: once

cdr3_aa: CATSRGFLAEAFF
cdr3_nt: TGTGCCACCAGCAGAGGGTTTTTAGCTGAAGCTTTCTTT
d_call: -
v_call: TRBV15
j_call: TRBJ1-1
clone_size: once

cdr3_aa: CASSLGRGYGGYTF
cdr3_nt: TGTGCCAGCAGCTTGGGACGGGGTTACGGTGGCTACACCTTC
d_call: -
v_call: TRBV5-4
j_call: TRBJ1-2
clone_size: -

cdr3_aa: CASSLVQTIYGYTF
cdr3_nt: TGTGCCAGCAGTTTAGTACAAACAATCTATGGCTACACCTTC
d_call: -
v_call: TRBV28
j_call: TRBJ1-2
clone_size: -

cdr3_aa: CASSLPILAGIGNEQFF
cdr3_nt: TGTGCCAGCAGTTTACCGATCTTAGCGGGCATAGGAAATGAGCAGTTCTTC
d_call: TRBD2
v_call: TRBV28
j_call: TRBJ2-1
clone_size: -

cdr3_aa: CASRLSGGRETQYF
cdr3_nt: TGTGCCAGCAGACTTAGCGGGGGGCGGGAGACCCAGTACTTC
d_call: TRBD2
v_call: TRBV28
j_call: TRBJ2-5
clone_size: -

cdr3_aa: CASSSDRLNTEAFF
cdr3_nt: TGTGCCAGCAGCAGCGACAGACTGAACACTGAAGCTTTCTTT
d_call: -
v_call: TRBV21-1
j_call: TRBJ1-1
clone_size: -

cdr3_aa: CSVRQGRLEYVEQFF
cdr3_nt: TGCAGCGTCCGACAGGGTCGTCTTGAATACGTTGAGCAGTTCTTC
d_call: TRBD1
v_call: TRBV29-1
j_call: TRBJ2-1
clone_size: once

cdr3_aa: CASSLPSRTGAYEQYF
cdr3_nt: TGTGCCAGCAGCTTGCCCTCCAGGACAGGGGCCTACGAGCAGTACTTC
d_call: TRBD1
v_call: TRBV5-4
j_call: TRBJ2-7
clone_size: once

cdr3_aa: CSVGPGQGAAGYTF
cdr3_nt: TGCAGCGTCGGCCCGGGACAGGGGGCGGCTGGCTACACCTTC
d_call: TRBD1
v_call: TRBV29-1
j_call: TRBJ1-2
clone_size: -

cdr3_aa: CASSVFPSGIADTQYF
cdr3_nt: TGTGCCAGCAGCGTATTTCCTAGCGGGATCGCAGATACGCAGTATTTT
d_call: TRBD2
v_call: TRBV9
j_call: TRBJ2-3
clone_size: -

cdr3_aa: CASSLGHGRGETEAFF
cdr3_nt: TGTGCCAGCAGCTTGGGTCACGGTAGGGGTGAAACTGAAGCTTTCTTT
d_call: -
v_call: TRBV5-4
j_call: TRBJ1-1
clone_size: -

cdr3_aa: CASSLGLAGNTGELFF
cdr3_nt: TGTGCCAGCAGCCTGGGACTAGCGGGGAACACCGGGGAGCTGTTTTTT
d_call: TRBD2
v_call: TRBV3-1/TRBV3-2
j_call: TRBJ2-2
clone_size: once

cdr3_aa: CASSVGQGTSNYGYTF
cdr3_nt: TGTGCCAGCAGCGTCGGACAGGGAACTTCTAACTATGGCTACACCTTC
d_call: TRBD1
v_call: TRBV2
j_call: TRBJ1-2
clone_size: -

cdr3_aa: CATSPQGGRNEKLFF
cdr3_nt: TGTGCCACCAGCCCGCAAGGGGGCCGGAATGAAAAACTGTTTTTT
d_call: TRBD1
v_call: TRBV15
j_call: TRBJ1-4
clone_size: -

cdr3_aa: CASSQGLSRDIIQPQHF
cdr3_nt: TGTGCCAGCAGCCAAGGATTATCCAGGGACATCATTCAGCCCCAGCATTTT
d_call: -
v_call: TRBV3-1/TRBV3-2
j_call: TRBJ1-5
clone_size: -

cdr3_aa: CASSEGGGATDTQYF
cdr3_nt: TGTGCCAGCAGTGAAGGCGGGGGGGCAACGGATACGCAGTATTTT
d_call: TRBD2
v_call: TRBV6-4
j_call: TRBJ2-3
clone_size: -